These 25 T cell receptor beta chains came from one sample sequenced in a study of technical replicates of blood from several donors. The protocol was immunoSEQ multiplex PCR, while the TCRdb copy is restricted to in-frame clones and leaves out a portion. The sample holds 59,000 or so clones, just over 90% seen once. The source material was PBMCs. The origin of the receptors is a human donor in good health. Some clones in this sample may be carry-over from other donors' samples.

The genes are TRBV4-1 and TRBJ1-4; D unclear. The CDR3 covers 16 residues. The V end was cut by 0 bases, the J end by 3 bases, with 11 bases between. The germline gives CDR1 MGHRA, CDR2 YSYEKL. The DNA of the CDR3 is TGCGCCAGCAGCCAAGATTGGCAAGCGGCTAATGAAAAACTGTTTTTT. This codes for CASSQDWQAANEKLFF.

This sequence joins TRBV19 and TRBJ2-1, with 7 bases lining up with TRBD1. This CDR3 contains 16 residues. Germline V gene lookup returns CDR1 LNHDA and CDR2 SQIVND (reference sequence). Losses at the gene ends were 5 bases for V and 1 base for J; bases not matched to a gene: 8. Written as DNA, the CDR3 is TGTGCCAGTAGTGCGATAACAGGGGTGTCCTACAATGAGCAGTTCTTC. Translating gives CASSAITGVSYNEQFF.

The gene calls are TRBV11-3 and TRBJ2-5, with 14 bases lining up with TRBD2. Trimming cost V 5 bases and J 1 base; bases outside gene matches: 6. The length of the CDR3 is 17 residues. Germline V gives CDR1 SGHNT, CDR2 YENEEA. The CDR3 coding sequence is TGTGCCAGCAGCCATGGACTAGCGGGGGGTTGCCAAGAGACCCAGTACTTC. This encodes CASSHGLAGGCQETQYF.

This clone was seen only once. The rearrangement joins TRBV11-3 to TRBJ1-1; D is unresolved. There are 13 residues in the CDR3. Trimming pared 5 bases from V and 1 base from J, leaving 8 bases between. CDR1 is SGHNT and CDR2 is YENEEA in the germline V gene. The CDR3: CASSLTRNTEAFF. The CDR3 DNA sequence: TGTGCCAGCAGCCTAACTCGGAACACTGAAGCTTTCTTT.

The chain couples TRBV7-2 to TRBJ1-3; TRBD1 matches 8 bases. Unmatched junction bases numbered 19, after V lost 5 bases and J lost 10 bases. The germline V gene encodes CDR1 SGHTA and CDR2 FQGNSA. There are 17 residues in the CDR3. The CDR3 bases are TGTGCCAGCAGCCCCGATCGACCGGGACAGGCGAACCCGACCATATATTTT. Translation: CASSPDRPGQANPTIYF. Supplemented by reference TRBV7-2 and TRBJ1-3, the full variable domain reads GAGVSQSPSNKVTEKGKDVELRCDPISGHTALYWYRQSLGQGLEFLIYFQGNSAPDKSGLPSDRFSAERTGGSVSTLTIQRTQQEDSAVYLCASSPDRPGQANPTIYFGEGSWLTVV.

V gene TRBV6-6 combines with J gene TRBJ2-3; 12 nucleotides align to TRBD2. CDR1 and CDR2 (germline): MNHNY, SVGAGI (reference sequence). J lost 6 bases, V lost 6 bases, and 10 bases had no gene match. This CDR3 is built from 16 residues. The chain's CDR3 is CASRDPGLAGLDTQYF. CDR3 DNA: TGTGCCAGCAGAGACCCGGGACTAGCGGGTTTGGATACGCAGTATTTT.

The chain is built from TRBV7-2 and TRBJ2-7; TRBD2 agrees at 13 bases. Losses at the gene ends were 4 bases for V and 7 bases for J; bases not matched to a gene: 13. Per the germline V gene, CDR1 is SGHTA and CDR2 is FQGNSA. This CDR3 is built from 17 residues. This CDR3 reads CASSSGNGLAGEWEQYF. For the CDR3, the DNA is TGTGCCAGCAGCTCAGGAAATGGACTAGCGGGGGAATGGGAGCAGTACTTC.

V is TRBV10-3 and J is TRBJ1-2; 9 nucleotides align to TRBD1. The CDR3 contains 15 residues. Germline V gives CDR1 ENHRY, CDR2 SYGVKD. V was pared by 3 bases and J by 7 bases, with 9 bases of the junction left unmatched. The CDR3 loop is CAISEYRDRAPGYTF. CDR3 DNA: TGTGCCATCAGTGAATACCGGGACAGGGCGCCTGGCTACACCTTC.

The chain links TRBV15 to TRBJ1-5; TRBD1 agrees at 8 bases. The V gene end was trimmed by 4 bases and the J gene end by 3 bases; junction bases not matched to a gene: 8. Germline V gives CDR1 LNHNV, CDR2 YYDKDF (reference sequence). This CDR3 contains 16 residues. CDR3: CATSKGQGVVNQPQHF. CDR3 nucleotide sequence: TGTGCCACCAGCAAAGGACAGGGCGTCGTCAATCAGCCCCAGCATTTT.

This clone was recorded a few times. The chain employs TRBV9 and TRBJ2-6, with 8 nucleotides matching TRBD1. The CDR3 length is 17 residues. V lost 3 bases and J lost 3; bases outside the gene matches: 8. Germline lookup yields CDR1 SGDLS and CDR2 YYNGEE. The CDR3 sequence is CASSGFQGAGGANVLTF. CDR3 in DNA: TGTGCCAGCAGCGGCTTCCAGGGGGCGGGTGGGGCCAACGTCCTGACTTTC.

This chain connects TRBV14 to TRBJ2-2; the match to TRBD2 covers 14 bases. The CDR3 runs 19 residues. CDR1 is SGHDN and CDR2 is FVKESK in the germline V gene. V was clipped by 4 bases and J by 7 bases; unmatched bases: 14. CDR3: CASSRLPGLAGVLGGELFF. The CDR3 DNA reads as TGTGCCAGCAGCCGTTTGCCGGGACTAGCGGGAGTTCTCGGCGGGGAGCTGTTTTTT.

This rearrangement joins TRBV6-5 to TRBJ1-2; possibly TRBD1 for D (6 bases). Trimming left V 6 bases short and J 2 bases short, with 16 bases between. The CDR3 loop spans 15 amino acids. Germline V gives CDR1 MNHEY, CDR2 SVGAGI. Written as DNA, the CDR3 is TGTGCCAGCAGGTATACAGGGACCCTAAACTATGGCTACACCTTC. Protein product: CASRYTGTLNYGYTF.

The J gene is TRBJ2-2, the V gene TRBV27, with a possible D match to TRBD2 (6 bases). There are 17 residues in the CDR3. The V gene lost 6 bases and the J gene lost 5 bases, with 22 bases spanning the gap. Per germline, CDR1 MNHEY and CDR2 SMNVEV (reference sequence). The chain's CDR3 is CASSQSGPLRGTGELFF. CDR3 nucleotide sequence: TGTGCCAGCAGCCAGAGCGGGCCGCTTCGCGGTACCGGGGAGCTGTTTTTT.

The chain combines TRBV1 with TRBJ2-7; the D call of TRBD2 is as the table states it, not checked on the DNA. TRBV1 is deemed a pseudogene. The CDR3 length is 16 residues. The CDR3 DNA is TGCACCAGCAGCCCAGGCCGAAGCGGGACCGCCTACGAGCAGTACTTC. Its protein is CTSSPGRSGTAYEQYF.

The CDR3 reads CASSLQTGQNSPLHF. The DNA of the CDR3 is TGCGCCAGCAGCCTTCAGACAGGGCAGAATTCACCCCTCCACTTT. This chain links TRBV4-3 with TRBJ1-6, with 7 bases that match TRBD1. Germline values: CDR1 LGHNA, CDR2 YSLEER. V gave up 4 bases and J gave up 7 bases; unmatched junction bases: 7. CDR3 length: 15 amino acids.

The genes are TRBV18 and TRBJ2-7; D is undetermined. The CDR3 loop spans 14 amino acids. Between the trimmed V and J ends, which lost 4 bases and 2 bases, there was a span of 12 bases. Germline values: CDR1 KGHSH, CDR2 LQKENI. The CDR3 nucleotides read TGTGCCAGCTCACTATTTACGCAGACCTACGAGCAGTACTTC. This encodes CASSLFTQTYEQYF.

This clone has just one count. The rearrangement links TRBV29-1 to TRBJ1-3; 9 bases fit TRBD1. Trimming took 7 bases from V and 3 from J; bases not matched to a gene: 7. The CDR3 covers 14 residues. Per germline, CDR1 SQVTM and CDR2 ANQGSEA. The CDR3 region has the DNA TGCAGCGCCGAAACAGGGGGCGATGGAAACACCATATATTTT. As protein: CSAETGGDGNTIYF.

Here the CDR3 reads CASSYGTGVVGNTIYF. CDR3 in DNA: TGTGCCAGCAGTTACGGGACAGGGGTAGTTGGAAACACCATATATTTT. The V and J genes are TRBV6-5 and TRBJ1-3; 10 nucleotides agree with TRBD1. The CDR3 extends over 16 amino acids. Unmatched junction bases numbered 4, after V lost 2 bases and J lost 3 bases. Germline values: CDR1 MNHEY, CDR2 SVGAGI.

The rearrangement links TRBV7-3 to TRBJ2-1; no clear D gene. Trimming took off 3 bases at V and 0 bases at J, with 9 bases between the two ends. Germline CDR1 SGHTA, CDR2 FQGTGA. The CDR3 has 15 residues. CDR3 DNA sequence: TGTGCCAGCAGCTTGATTCCTAGCTCCTACAATGAGCAGTTCTTC. Its protein product is CASSLIPSSYNEQFF. Full variable domain (rest looked up from reference TRBV7-3 and TRBJ2-1): GAGVSQTPSNKVTEKGKYVELRCDPISGHTALYWYRQSLGQGPEFLIYFQGTGAADDSGLPNDRFFAVRPEGSVSTLKIQRTERGDSAVYLCASSLIPSSYNEQFFGPGTRLTVL.

V usage is TRBV7-8 and J usage is TRBJ1-1; D is undetermined. This CDR3 is built from 11 residues. CDR1 SGHVS and CDR2 FQNEAQ come from the germline V gene. Deletions cut 5 bases from V and 8 bases from J, with 9 bases between. The CDR3 here is CASSRDPEAFF. The CDR3 DNA sequence: TGTGCCAGCAGCCGAGATCCAGAAGCTTTCTTT. The full variable domain, completed using reference TRBV7-8 and TRBJ1-1, is GAGVSQSPRYKVAKRGQDVALRCDPISGHVSLFWYQQALGQGPEFLTYFQNEAQLDKSGLPSDRFFAERPEGSVSTLKIQRTQQEDSAVYLCASSRDPEAFFGQGTRLTVV.

The chain combines TRBV4-2 with TRBJ1-1, with 10 bases that match TRBD1. V shed 0 bases and J 10 bases; nucleotides not matched to a gene: 14. CDR3 size: 17 residues. Germline CDR1 reads LGHNA; CDR2 reads YNFKEQ. CDR3 loop: CASSQEDGGQGTASAFF. CDR3 nucleotide sequence: TGTGCCAGCAGCCAAGAGGACGGGGGACAGGGGACGGCGTCAGCTTTCTTT.

This chain uses TRBV7-2 with TRBJ2-5, with a weak D call TRBD2 (5 bases). The V gene's germline CDR1 is SGHTA and CDR2 FQGNSA. This CDR3 has 13 amino acids. Trimming shortened V by 5 bases and J by 7 bases, and 14 bases separated the two germline ends. The CDR3 sequence: CASSLGLAWTQYF. The CDR3 bases are TGTGCCAGCAGCCTAGGGCTAGCCTGGACCCAGTACTTC.

This chain's CDR3 is CASSIKTENSPLHF. The CDR3 DNA reads as TGTGCCAGTAGTATAAAAACCGAGAATTCACCCCTCCACTTT. The chain links TRBV19 to TRBJ1-6; the D is unclear. Deletions cut 2 bases from V and 7 bases from J, with 9 bases between. Germline CDR1 is LNHDA and CDR2 is SQIVND (reference sequence). The CDR3 length is 14 residues.

The chain has TRBV19 and TRBJ2-5; D remains ambiguous. Germline V lookup: CDR1 LNHDA, CDR2 SQIVND (reference sequence). This CDR3 region has 13 residues. The germline V and J ends were trimmed by 1 base and 2 bases, with 5 bases remaining between them. CDR3: CASSIVSQETQYF. The DNA for the CDR3 is TGTGCCAGTAGTATAGTCAGTCAAGAGACCCAGTACTTC.

The chain combines TRBV4-1 with TRBJ2-6; D may be TRBD2 (7 bases). Trimming cost V 3 bases and J 3 bases, with 15 bases left between them. This CDR3 spans 17 amino acids. The V gene's germline CDR1 is MGHRA and CDR2 YSYEKL. The CDR3 spells CASSHPGGGLGANVLTF. The CDR3 nucleotides are TGCGCCAGCAGCCACCCTGGGGGGGGGCTTGGGGCCAACGTCCTGACTTTC.